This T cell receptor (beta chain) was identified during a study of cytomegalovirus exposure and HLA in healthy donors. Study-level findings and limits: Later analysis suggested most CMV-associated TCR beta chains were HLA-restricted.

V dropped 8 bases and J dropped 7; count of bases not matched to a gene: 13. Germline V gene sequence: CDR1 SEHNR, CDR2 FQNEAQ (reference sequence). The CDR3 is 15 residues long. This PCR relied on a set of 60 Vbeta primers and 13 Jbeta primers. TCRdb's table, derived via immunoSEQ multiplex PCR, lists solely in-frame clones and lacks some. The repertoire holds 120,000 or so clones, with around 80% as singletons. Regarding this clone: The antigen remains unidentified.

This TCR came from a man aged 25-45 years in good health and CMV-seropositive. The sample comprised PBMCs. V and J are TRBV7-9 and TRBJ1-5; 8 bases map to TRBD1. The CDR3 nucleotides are TGTGCCAGCGGGGAGACAGGGGCCTTGAAGCAGCCCCAGCATTTT. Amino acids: CASGETGALKQPQHF. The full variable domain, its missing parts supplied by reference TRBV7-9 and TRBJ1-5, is DTGVSQNPRHKITKRGQNVTFRCDPISEHNRLYWYRQTLGQGPEFLTYFQNEAQLEKSRLLSDRFSAERPKGSFSTLEIQRTEQGDSAMYLCASGETGALKQPQHFGDGTRLSIL.